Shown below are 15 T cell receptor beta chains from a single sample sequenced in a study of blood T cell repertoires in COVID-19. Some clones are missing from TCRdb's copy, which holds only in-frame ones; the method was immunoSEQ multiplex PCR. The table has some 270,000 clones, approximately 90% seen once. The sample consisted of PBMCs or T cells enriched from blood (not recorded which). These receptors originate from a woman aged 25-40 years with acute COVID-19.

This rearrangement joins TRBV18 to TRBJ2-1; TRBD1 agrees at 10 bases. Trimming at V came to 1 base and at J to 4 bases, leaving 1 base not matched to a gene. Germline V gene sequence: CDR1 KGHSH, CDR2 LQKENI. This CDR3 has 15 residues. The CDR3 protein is CASSPRQGAYNEQFF. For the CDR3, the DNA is TGTGCCAGCTCACCACGACAGGGGGCGTACAATGAGCAGTTCTTC.

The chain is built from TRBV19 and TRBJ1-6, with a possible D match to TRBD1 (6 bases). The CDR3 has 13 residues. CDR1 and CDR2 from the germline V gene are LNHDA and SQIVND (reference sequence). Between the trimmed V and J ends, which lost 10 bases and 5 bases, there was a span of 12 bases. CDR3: CATKDRDNSPLHF. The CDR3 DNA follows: TGTGCCACGAAGGACAGAGATAATTCACCCCTCCACTTT.

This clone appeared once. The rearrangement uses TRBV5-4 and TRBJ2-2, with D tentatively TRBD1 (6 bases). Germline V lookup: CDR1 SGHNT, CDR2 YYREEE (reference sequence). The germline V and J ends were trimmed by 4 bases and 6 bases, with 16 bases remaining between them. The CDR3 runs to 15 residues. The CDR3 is CASSRSTGMAGELFF. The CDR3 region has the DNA TGTGCCAGCAGCCGGTCAACAGGGATGGCCGGGGAGCTGTTTTTT.

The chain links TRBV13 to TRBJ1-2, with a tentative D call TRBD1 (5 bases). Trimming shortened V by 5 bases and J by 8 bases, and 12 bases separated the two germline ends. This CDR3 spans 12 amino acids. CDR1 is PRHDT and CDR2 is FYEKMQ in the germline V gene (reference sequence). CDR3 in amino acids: CASSAGSGGYTF. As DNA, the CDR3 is TGTGCCAGCAGCGCGGGATCAGGGGGCTACACCTTC.

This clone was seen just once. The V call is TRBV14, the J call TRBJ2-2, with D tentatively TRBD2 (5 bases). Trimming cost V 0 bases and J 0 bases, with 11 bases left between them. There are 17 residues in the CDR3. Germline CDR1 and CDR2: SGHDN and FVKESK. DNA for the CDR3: TGTGCCAGCAGCCAAGATTTTCCCGGGGCGAACACCGGGGAGCTGTTTTTT. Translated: CASSQDFPGANTGELFF.

CDR3 nucleotide sequence: TGCGCCAGCAGCTTGGCGGGGGATGGCTACACCTTC. Translation: CASSLAGDGYTF. The chain uses TRBV5-1 and TRBJ1-2; TRBD1 is a possible D gene (5 bases). CDR3 length equals 12 residues. Trimming pared 0 bases from V and 6 bases from J, leaving 6 bases between. Germline CDR1 is SGHRS and CDR2 is YFSETQ.

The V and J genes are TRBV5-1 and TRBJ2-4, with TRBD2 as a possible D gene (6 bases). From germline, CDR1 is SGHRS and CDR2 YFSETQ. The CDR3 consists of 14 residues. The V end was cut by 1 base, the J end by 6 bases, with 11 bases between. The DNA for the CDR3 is TGCGCCAGCAGCTTGACGGGAGTCGGAAACATTCAGTACTTC. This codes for CASSLTGVGNIQYF. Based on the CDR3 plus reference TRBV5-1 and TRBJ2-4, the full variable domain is KAGVTQTPRYLIKTRGQQVTLSCSPISGHRSVSWYQQTPGQGLQFLFEYFSETQRNKGNFPGRFSGRQFSNSRSEMNVSTLELGDSALYLCASSLTGVGNIQYFGAGTRLSVL.

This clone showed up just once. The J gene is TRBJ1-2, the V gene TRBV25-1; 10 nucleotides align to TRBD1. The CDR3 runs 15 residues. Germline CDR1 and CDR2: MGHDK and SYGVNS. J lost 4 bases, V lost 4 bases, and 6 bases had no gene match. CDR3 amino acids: CASSVRDRGSYGYTF. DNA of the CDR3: TGTGCCAGCAGTGTCCGGGACAGGGGCTCCTATGGCTACACCTTC.

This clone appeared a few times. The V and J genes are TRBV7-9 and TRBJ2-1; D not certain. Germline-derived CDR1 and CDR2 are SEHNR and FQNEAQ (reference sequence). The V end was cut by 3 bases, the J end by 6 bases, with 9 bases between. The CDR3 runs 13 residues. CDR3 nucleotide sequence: TGTGCCAGCAGCTTGTCAGCTAGCAATGAGCAGTTCTTC. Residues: CASSLSASNEQFF. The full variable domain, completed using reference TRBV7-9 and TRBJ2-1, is DTGVSQNPRHKITKRGQNVTFRCDPISEHNRLYWYRQTLGQGPEFLTYFQNEAQLEKSRLLSDRFSAERPKGSFSTLEIQRTEQGDSAMYLCASSLSASNEQFFGPGTRLTVL.

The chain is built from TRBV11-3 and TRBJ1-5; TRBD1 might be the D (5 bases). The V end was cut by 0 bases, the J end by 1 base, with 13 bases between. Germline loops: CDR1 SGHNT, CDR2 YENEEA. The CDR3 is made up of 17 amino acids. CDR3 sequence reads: CASSLDYRRDSNQPQHF. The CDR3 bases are TGTGCCAGCAGCTTAGATTACAGGAGGGACAGCAATCAGCCCCAGCATTTT.

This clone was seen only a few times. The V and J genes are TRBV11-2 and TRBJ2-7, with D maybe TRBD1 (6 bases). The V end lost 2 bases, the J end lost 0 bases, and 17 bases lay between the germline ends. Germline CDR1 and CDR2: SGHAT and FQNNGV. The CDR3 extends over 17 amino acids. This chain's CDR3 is CASSLNYGRDNSYEQYF. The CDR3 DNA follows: TGTGCCAGCAGCTTAAACTACGGCCGGGACAACTCCTACGAGCAGTACTTC.

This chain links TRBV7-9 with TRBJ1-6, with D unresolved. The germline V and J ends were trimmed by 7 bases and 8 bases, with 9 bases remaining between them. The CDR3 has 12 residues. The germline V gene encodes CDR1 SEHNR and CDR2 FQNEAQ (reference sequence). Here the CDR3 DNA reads TGTGCCAGCAACCTAATGGATTCACCCCTCCACTTT. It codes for CASNLMDSPLHF.

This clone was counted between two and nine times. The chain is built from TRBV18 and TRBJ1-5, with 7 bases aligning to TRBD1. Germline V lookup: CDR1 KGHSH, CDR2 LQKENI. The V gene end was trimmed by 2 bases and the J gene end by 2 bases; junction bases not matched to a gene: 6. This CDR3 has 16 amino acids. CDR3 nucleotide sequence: TGTGCCAGCTCACCAACGACAGGGAAGGGCAATCAGCCCCAGCATTTT. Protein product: CASSPTTGKGNQPQHF.

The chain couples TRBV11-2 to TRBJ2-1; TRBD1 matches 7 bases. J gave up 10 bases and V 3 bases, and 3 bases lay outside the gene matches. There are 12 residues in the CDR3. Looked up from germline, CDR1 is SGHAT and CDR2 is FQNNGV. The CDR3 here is CASSLTGLEQFF. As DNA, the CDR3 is TGTGCCAGCAGCTTGACAGGGTTAGAGCAGTTCTTC.

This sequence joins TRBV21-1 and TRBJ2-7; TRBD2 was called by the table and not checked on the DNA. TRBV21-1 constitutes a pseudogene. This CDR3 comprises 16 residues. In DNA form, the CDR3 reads TGTGCCAGCAGCCCCGAGGTGGGGCGGGACTCCTACGAGCAGTACTTC. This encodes CASSPEVGRDSYEQYF.